This TCR beta chain was identified in a study of cytomegalovirus exposure and HLA in healthy donors. Study information: Early on, a data release was issued that held about 85 million unique TCRs from HLA-typed donors.

The PCR contained 60 Vbeta and 13 Jbeta primers. Assay: immunoSEQ multiplex PCR; the TCRdb copy retains only in-frame clones and omits some. This table has 150,000 or so clones, over 75% appearing once. The germline gives CDR1 SGHDT, CDR2 YYEEEE. CDR3 length: 12 amino acids. V lost 1 base and J 9 bases, leaving 8 bases between the germline ends. The chain is built from TRBV5-6 and TRBJ2-1, with no clear D. The sequenced sample was PBMCs. The TCR was taken from a woman in her thirties or forties in good health and CMV-seropositive. CDR3 sequence (DNA): TGTGCCAGCAGCTTGACTGTTGGTGAGCAGTTCTTC. This codes for CASSLTVGEQFF. Full variable domain (rest looked up from reference TRBV5-6 and TRBJ2-1): DAGVTQSPTHLIKTRGQQVTLRCSPKSGHDTVSWYQQALGQGPQFIFQYYEEEERQRGNFPDRFSGHQFPNYSSELNVNALLLGDSALYLCASSLTVGEQFFGPGTRLTVL.